This TCR beta chain is from a study of a mutant IDH1 vaccine in newly diagnosed glioma. At the level of the study: There were roughly 62% males and approximately 38% females among treated patients, whose mean age was about 44 years.

The CDR3 contains 14 residues. The V gene end was trimmed by 2 bases and the J gene end by 6 bases; junction bases not matched to a gene: 2. Germline assignment: CDR1 MNHEY and CDR2 SVGAGI. Clones were read by immunoSEQ multiplex PCR, and TCRdb kept only the in-frame ones, dropping some. The sample records around 60,000 clones, more than 80% being singletons. Findings of the study overall: Vaccine-induced immune responses occurred in under 95% of patients.

This clone occurred a few times. Its antigen is as yet unknown. Time point described: week 35, safety follow-up. A 20-mer mutant IDH1 peptide at 300 ug was injected subcutaneously with topical imiquimod. Astrocytomas found in donors were new, WHO grade 3 or 4, IDH1-mutant and ATRX-lost. This sequence was found in a man in his forties with glioma. The sequenced sample was PBMCs, obtained from a glioma patient whose treatment included an IDH1 peptide vaccine. The rearrangement joins TRBV6-5 to TRBJ1-5, with 9 bases identical to TRBD1. The CDR3 loop is CASSYGTGSQPQHF. The CDR3 nucleotides read TGTGCCAGCAGTTACGGGACAGGGAGTCAGCCCCAGCATTTT.